This record covers a single TCR beta chain. What it binds is unknown. Using immunoSEQ multiplex PCR, the repertoire was profiled, and TCRdb retains in-frame clones only, with some absent. Of approximately 88,000 clones listed, approximately 94% are singletons. This entry belongs to a study of graft-versus-host responses after intestinal transplantation. J was trimmed by 1 base and V by 0 bases; bases with no gene match: 4. Germline CDR1 MNHNS, CDR2 SASEGT. The CDR3 is 17 residues long. This receptor was taken from a human donor who was the organ donor for an intestinal transplant. This sample comprised unstimulated CD4+ T cells sorted from spleen or lymph node cells, obtained before transplant. V usage is TRBV6-1 and J usage is TRBJ2-1, with 9 bases identical to TRBD2. The CDR3 DNA reads TGTGCCAGCAGTGAAGCGACAGGACTAGCGTCCTACAATGAGCAGTTCTTC. This codes for CASSEATGLASYNEQFF.